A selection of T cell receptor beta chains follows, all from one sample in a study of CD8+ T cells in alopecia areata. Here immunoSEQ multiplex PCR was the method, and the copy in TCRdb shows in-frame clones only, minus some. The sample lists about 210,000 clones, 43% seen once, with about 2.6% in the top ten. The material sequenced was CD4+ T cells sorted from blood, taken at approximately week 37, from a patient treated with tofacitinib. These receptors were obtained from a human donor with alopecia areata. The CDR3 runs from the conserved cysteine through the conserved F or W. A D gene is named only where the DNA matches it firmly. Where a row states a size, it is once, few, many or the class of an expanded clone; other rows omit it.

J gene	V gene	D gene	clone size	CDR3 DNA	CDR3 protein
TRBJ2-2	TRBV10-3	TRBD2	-	TGTGCCATCAGGCCCGACTTTGCGGGAGGGCCAAAGGGCACCGGGGAGCTGTTTTTT	CAIRPDFAGGPKGTGELFF
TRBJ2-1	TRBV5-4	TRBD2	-	TGTGCCAGCAGCACCAGGACTAGCGGGAGGGGATACAATGAGCAGTTCTTC	CASSTRTSGRGYNEQFF
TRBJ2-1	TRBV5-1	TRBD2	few	TGCGCCAGCAGCTTGAGGACTAGCGTAAGTTTTAGCTCCTACAATGAGCAGTTCTTC	CASSLRTSVSFSSYNEQFF
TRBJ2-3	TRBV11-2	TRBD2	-	TGTGCCAGCAGCTTTGGACTAGCGGGAACTACGCAGTATTTT	CASSFGLAGTTQYF
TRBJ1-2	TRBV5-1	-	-	TGCGCCAGCAGCCGGTGGGGATCGGGACAAACTAACTATGGCTACACCTTC	CASSRWGSGQTNYGYTF
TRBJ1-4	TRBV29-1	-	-	TGCAGCGTCCGGGACGGAAATGAAAAACTGTTTTTT	CSVRDGNEKLFF
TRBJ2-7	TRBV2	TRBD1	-	TGTGCCAGCAGTGGCAGGACAGGGACCTACGAGCAGTACTTC	CASSGRTGTYEQYF
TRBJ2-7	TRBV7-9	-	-	TGTGCCAGCAGCTCGATATACGAGCAGTACTTC	CASSSIYEQYF
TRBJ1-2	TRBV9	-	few	TGTGCCAGCAGCGAGTTGGTGGGTGGCTACACCTTC	CASSELVGGYTF
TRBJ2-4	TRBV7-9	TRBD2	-	TGTGCCAGCAGCCCAGCGGGAAGGATGGGAAACATTCAGTACTTC	CASSPAGRMGNIQYF
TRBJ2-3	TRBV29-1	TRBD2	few	TGCAGCGGAGGTAGCGGGAGCGCAGATACGCAGTATTTT	CSGGSGSADTQYF
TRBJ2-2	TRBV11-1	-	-	TGTGCCAGCAGCGCACGTCAGGGGACGCCCGGGGAGCTGTTTTTT	CASSARQGTPGELFF
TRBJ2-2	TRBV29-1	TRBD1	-	TGCAGCGCCGAAGGTCAGGGGGCGGTCACCGGGGAGCTGTTTTTT	CSAEGQGAVTGELFF